These T cell receptor beta chains were read from a single sample in a study of blood T cells in healthy people across ages. MiXCR, run by TCRdb on the 5' RACE reads, gives a single entry per CDR3 protein. The table includes approximately 690,000 distinct CDR3 sequences, under 65% detected once. The sample taken for sequencing was blood. The receptors stem from a man in his 60s in good health. The CDR3 runs from the conserved cysteine through the conserved F or W. The D gene is left open where the match is weak. Clone size is given for some rows only: seen once, a few or many times, or a class if the clone is expanded.

v_gene	d_gene	abundance	j_gene	CDR3aa	CDR3nt
TRBV18	-	once	TRBJ2-5	CASSPVEGETQYF	TGTGCCAGCTCACCTGTAGAGGGAGAGACCCAGTACTTC
TRBV7-2	TRBD2	-	TRBJ2-5	CASSLTSGGRREQETQYF	TGTGCCAGCAGCTTAACGAGCGGGGGGCGTAGGGAACAAGAGACCCAGTACTTC
TRBV21-1	-	-	TRBJ1-6	CASNRRGINSPLHF	TGTGCCAGCAACCGCCGGGGGATCAATTCACCCCTCCACTTT
TRBV2	TRBD1	-	TRBJ1-5	CASRDRVGGNQPQHF	TGTGCCAGCAGAGACAGGGTAGGGGGCAATCAGCCCCAGCATTTT
TRBV12-3/TRBV12-4	-	once	TRBJ1-2	CASSPNPYGYTF	TGTGCCAGCAGTCCGAATCCCTATGGCTACACCTTC
TRBV5-8	TRBD1	few	TRBJ2-1	CASSAGTGGINEQFF	TGTGCCAGCAGCGCGGGGACAGGGGGAATCAATGAGCAGTTCTTC
TRBV7-2	TRBD1	-	TRBJ2-7	CASRTGRDRPYEQYF	TGTGCCAGCAGAACGGGTCGGGACAGGCCCTACGAGCAGTACTTC
TRBV7-9	-	once	TRBJ2-7	CASSHEGSPYNEQYF	TGTGCCAGCAGCCACGAGGGGTCGCCATACAATGAGCAGTACTTC
TRBV7-9	-	few	TRBJ2-1	CASSLGGGISYNEQFF	TGTGCCAGCAGCTTAGGCGGGGGCATCTCCTACAATGAGCAGTTCTTC
TRBV5-1	TRBD2	-	TRBJ2-7	CASSLVAGGQYEQYF	TGCGCCAGCAGCTTGGTAGCGGGGGGCCAATACGAGCAGTACTTC
TRBV4-1	TRBD2	few	TRBJ2-3	CASSQERQRGALHSDTQYF	TGCGCCAGCAGCCAAGAACGGCAGCGGGGGGCCCTTCATTCAGATACGCAGTATTTT
TRBV29-1	TRBD2	many	TRBJ2-5	CSVELGGGPKATQYF	TGCAGCGTTGAGTTGGGCGGGGGGCCCAAGGCGACCCAGTACTTC
TRBV12-3/TRBV12-4	-	-	TRBJ1-2	CASSFLGGRGYTF	TGTGCCAGCAGTTTCCTCGGGGGTCGGGGCTACACCTTC
TRBV10-3	-	-	TRBJ1-1	CAIGAIAEAFF	TGTGCCATCGGAGCAATCGCTGAAGCTTTCTTT
TRBV5-1	-	few	TRBJ2-7	CASSLSGRSGPVSYEQYF	TGCGCCAGCAGCCTGTCGGGACGGAGCGGTCCCGTTAGTTACGAGCAGTACTTC
TRBV6-6	-	-	TRBJ1-6	CASSSSTAYNSPLHF	-
TRBV15	-	-	TRBJ1-6	CATKRSLGSPLHF	TGTGCCACCAAAAGGTCTCTGGGTTCACCCCTCCACTTT
TRBV4-1	-	-	TRBJ2-7	CASSQGVPYEQYF	TGCGCCAGCAGCCAAGGGGTCCCCTACGAGCAGTACTTC
TRBV29-1	-	-	TRBJ1-3	CSVDEGTSGNTIYF	TGCAGCGTTGACGAGGGGACCTCTGGAAACACCATATATTTT
TRBV6-5	TRBD2	-	TRBJ2-4	CAGVRGDRLAKNIQYF	TGTGCCGGTGTTCGGGGGGATCGACTAGCCAAAAACATTCAGTACTTC
TRBV18	TRBD1	-	TRBJ2-1	CASSPLNGQGAYNEQFF	TGTGCCAGCTCACCACTTAATGGACAGGGGGCCTACAATGAGCAGTTCTTC
TRBV27	TRBD1	-	TRBJ2-7	CASSWERTGLGYEQYF	TGTGCCAGCAGTTGGGAAAGGACAGGGCTGGGGTACGAGCAGTACTTC
TRBV12-5	-	few	TRBJ2-5	CASGLVETQYF	TGTGCTAGTGGTTTGGTTGAGACCCAGTACTTC
TRBV12-3/TRBV12-4	-	few	TRBJ1-2	CASSPTGHYYGYTF	TGTGCCAGCAGTCCTACCGGACACTACTATGGCTACACCTTC
TRBV11-2	-	-	TRBJ2-4	CASSPPGPAKNIQYF	TGTGCCAGCAGCCCCCCAGGGCCGGCCAAAAACATTCAGTACTTC
TRBV2	TRBD1	once	TRBJ1-2	CASSGWTGSYGYTF	TGTGCCAGCAGTGGATGGACAGGGAGCTATGGCTACACCTTC
TRBV7-2	-	few	TRBJ1-6	CASSLARAHSPLHF	TGTGCCAGCAGCTTAGCCAGGGCCCATTCACCCCTCCACTTT
TRBV12-5	-	few	TRBJ2-1	CASGSGGAVGEQFF	TGTGCTAGTGGTTCCGGCGGGGCAGTTGGTGAGCAGTTCTTC
TRBV29-1	TRBD1	-	TRBJ2-3	CSGRGQGADTQYF	TGCAGCGGGCGCGGACAGGGGGCAGATACGCAGTATTTT